These 13 T cell receptor delta chains were sequenced from one sample in a study of delta chains in infants with herpesvirus infections (dated by TCRdb to 2023 to 2025). Library preparation was by RT-PCR. Sequencer: Illumina MiSeq. To generate TCR cDNA, PBMC RNA underwent reverse transcription with SuperScript II using gamma-chain- and delta-chain-specific primers. With CATT, TCRdb called clones again from the public reads; duplicate DNA rows were later joined. The sample contains about 710 delta-chain clones, 12% of them found a single time. Of the sample, around 25% falls within the top ten clones. Sequences were derived from peripheral blood, sampled at time point 2 of longitudinal follow-up. These receptors originate from a human donor who was a Ugandan infant, either HIV-exposed or HIV-unexposed (not recorded which).

The table lists this clone with a few counts. A much larger clone sits a single nucleotide away, making a read error possible. This chain joins TRDV1 and TRDJ1, with TRDD3 identical over 10 bases. The V gene's germline CDR1 is TSWWSYY and CDR2 QGS. J was trimmed by 2 bases and V by 4 bases; bases with no gene match: 19. The CDR3 is 20 residues long. The CDR3 DNA follows: TGTGCTCTTGGGGGACTGTGCCGGTGTAACTGGGGGATGAGGACCGATAAACTCATCTTT. Its protein product is CALGGLCRCNWGMRTDKLIF.

This clone is labeled large. The chain recombines TRDV2 with TRDJ3; 9 nucleotides line up with TRDD3. The CDR3 contains 17 residues. The germline CDR1 and CDR2 sequences are GEAIGNYY and EKD. V shed 1 base, J shed 0 bases, and the junction held 0 bases outside the gene matches. The CDR3 DNA sequence: TGTGCCTGTGACACTGGGGGATACTCCTGGGACACCCGACAGATGTTTTTC. The encoded protein is CACDTGGYSWDTRQMFF.

On this clone: A far larger clone is one nucleotide away, so this likely arose from a read error. This chain joins TRDV2 and TRDJ2; TRDD3 aligns across 8 bases. Assignment of the J gene here rests on matching the DNA to germline, because TCRdb gives none. The CDR3 loop spans 18 amino acids. The ends lost 2 bases at V and 4 bases at J; junction bases unmatched: 14. Germline assignment: CDR1 GEAIGNYY and CDR2 EKD. The CDR3 reads CACDSLFPTGGRTAQLFF. CDR3 nucleotides: TGTGCCTGTGACAGCCTTTTCCCGACTGGGGGTCGGACAGCACAACTCTTCTTT.

Turning to this clone: A read error is the likely source, as a far larger clone sits one nucleotide away. This CDR3 reads CALGELGPTVLGDPQPDKLIF. The CDR3 nucleotides are TGTGCTCTTGGGGAACTAGGTCCTACAGTACTGGGGGATCCTCAACCCGATAAACTCATCTTT. This chain joins TRDV1 and TRDJ1, with 10 bases fitting TRDD3. V was clipped by 0 bases and J by 3 bases; unmatched bases: 19. This CDR3 region has 21 residues. The germline V gene has CDR1 TSWWSYY and CDR2 QGS.

Note on this clone: This is likely an artifact of a read error, given a far larger clone one base away. The sample carries other DNA sequences with the same CDR3. The rearrangement joins TRDV1 to TRDJ1; TRDD3 agrees at 12 bases. The J segment lost 7 bases and the V segment lost 4 bases, leaving 25 bases of the junction unmatched. Germline CDR1 TSWWSYY, CDR2 QGS. This CDR3 has 21 amino acids. CDR3: CALGAVKSLPILLGDTRKLIF. The CDR3 bases are TGTGCTCTTGGGGCCGTAAAGAGCCTTCCAATCTTACTGGGGGATACACGTAAACTCATCTTT.

This clone was found a few times. A far larger clone is only one base removed, so a read error is likely. J is TRDJ2 and V is TRDV1; D not resolved. The CDR3 is made up of 17 amino acids. Per the germline V gene, CDR1 is TSWWSYY and CDR2 is QGS. The CDR3 nucleotides read TGTGCTCTTGGGGAATCCGCCTCCCTCCCCTTGATAGCACAACTCTTCTTT. Translation gives CALGESASLPLIAQLFF.

This clone is large. Other DNA sequences in this specimen translate into the identical CDR3. This chain joins TRDV1 and TRDJ1; 13 bases map to TRDD3. The CDR3 is 23 residues long. The germline gives CDR1 TSWWSYY, CDR2 QGS. The V and J ends lost 3 bases and 6 bases, in that order; junction bases with no gene match: 28. The CDR3 DNA reads as TGTGCTCTTGGGGATCCCCCGGGGCCCACCCCTCACTGGGGGATACGCTGGGGCAATAAACTCATCTTT. It translates to CALGDPPGPTPHWGIRWGNKLIF.

This clone was seen a few times. This chain uses TRDV2 with TRDJ2, with D perhaps matching TRDD3 (5 bases). The J gene, left out of TCRdb, was set here by checking the DNA against germline. The germline V and J ends were trimmed by 0 bases and 5 bases, with 6 bases remaining between them. The germline gives CDR1 GEAIGNYY, CDR2 EKD. This CDR3 spans 13 amino acids. The CDR3 nucleotides are TGTGCCTGTGACACCTGGGATACAGCACAACTCTTCTTT. It yields the protein CACDTWDTAQLFF.

There are a few counts of this clone. This sequence may be a read error, since a much larger clone differs from it by one base. The same CDR3 also results from other DNA sequences found in this sample. The chain carries TRDV1 and TRDJ2, with D possibly being TRDD2 (5 bases). Deletions cut 4 bases from V and 9 bases from J, with 9 bases between. Germline CDR1 reads TSWWSYY; CDR2 reads QGS. CDR3 length: 12 amino acids. CDR3 coding DNA: TGTGCTCTTGGGGGCTTCCGGTCACAACTCTTCTTT. This sequence encodes CALGGFRSQLFF.

This clone was found a few times. It may be a read error: a sequence one base away is much more abundant. This chain links TRDV1 with TRDJ1, with 8 bases aligning to TRDD3. Germline V gene lookup returns CDR1 TSWWSYY and CDR2 QGS. The CDR3 has 13 residues. J lost 10 bases, V lost 4 bases, and 8 bases had no gene match. CDR3 coding DNA: TGTGCTCTTGGGGGAGTACTGGGGGGTGCACTCATCTTT. It yields the protein CALGGVLGGALIF.

The J gene is TRDJ2, the V gene TRDV2; TRDD3 aligns across 8 bases. This CDR3 contains 14 residues. The germline gives CDR1 GEAIGNYY, CDR2 EKD. Losses at the gene ends were 3 bases for V and 9 bases for J; bases not matched to a gene: 8. CDR3 sequence (DNA): TGTGCCTGTGACTCCTTACTGGGGGTTTCACAACTCTTCTTT. Translation: CACDSLLGVSQLFF.

This clone has only a few counts. This likely stems from a read error, as it lies one base from a far larger clone. The same CDR3 is also encoded by other DNA sequences in this sample. J is TRDJ1 and V is TRDV1, with 8 bases aligning to TRDD3. V gave up 9 bases and J gave up 0 bases; unmatched junction bases: 18. Germline V gives CDR1 TSWWSYY, CDR2 QGS. The CDR3 consists of 18 residues. The CDR3 here is CALGIPRPHPLYTDKLIF. DNA of the CDR3: TGTGCTCTGGGGATACCTCGGCCCCATCCCCTGTACACCGATAAACTCATCTTT.

The chain is built from TRDV1 and TRDJ1; D unclear. The J gene, missing from TCRdb, was assigned here through DNA to germline matching. The CDR3 totals 15 residues. Trimming removed 8 bases at V and 3 bases at J, with 19 bases between. Germline V gene data show CDR1 as TSWWSYY and CDR2 as QGS. CDR3 sequence: CALSPQGKLPDKLIF. For the CDR3, the DNA is TGTGCTCTTTCCCCCCAAGGAAAACTCCCCGATAAACTCATCTTT.